This note documents a single T cell receptor beta chain sequence. The data belong to a study of blood T cell repertoires in COVID-19. Study at large: Donors in the United States, Italy and Spain gave samples during acute or convalescent COVID-19. PBMCs, B-cell-depleted T cells, or T cells provided the cDNA or gDNA that made up the material.

Produced via immunoSEQ multiplex PCR; TCRdb's table is partial and in-frame only. The table includes 53,000 or so clones, 65% to 85% detected once. From germline, CDR1 is SGHTA and CDR2 FQGNSA. This CDR3 is 15 amino acids long. Deletions cut 1 base from V and 0 bases from J, with 8 bases between. The V gene is TRBV7-2, the J gene TRBJ2-3; no firm D call. Sequenced sample: peripheral blood. The clonotype originates from a man aged 70 or older with active COVID-19. CDR3 sequence: CASSLGTGSTDTQYF. The CDR3 region has the DNA TGTGCCAGCAGCTTAGGTACCGGTAGCACAGATACGCAGTATTTT.